A selection of T cell receptor beta chains follows, all from one sample in a study of OX40 agonist ivuxolimab in advanced cancers. Clones were read by immunoSEQ multiplex PCR, and TCRdb kept only the in-frame ones, dropping some. The sample has 30,000 to 35,000 clones; approximately 90% are singletons. The sequenced sample was CD4+ or CD8+ T cells sorted from blood, obtained in a trial of the OX40 agonist ivuxolimab. These receptors all stem from an adult with an advanced solid tumor such as melanoma, head and neck, liver or kidney cancer. Both conserved end residues are trimmed from each CDR3. For some rows the clone size is stated as once, few or many, or as a class when expanded; others skip it.

ASSAGNYEQY	TRBV10-1	TRBJ2-7	.
ASSEMGRSPLH	TRBV6-1	TRBJ1-6	.
ASGQSLTGGAEGLF	TRBV19	TRBJ1-4	.
ASSGPREGWGNEQF	TRBV9	TRBJ2-1	.
ASSRTLADQETQY	TRBV9	TRBJ2-5	.
ASSLGHLNTEAF	TRBV5-6	TRBJ1-1	.
ASSYSGQLDQPQH	TRBV6-6	TRBJ1-5	.
ASRRGGPSGEWAYEQY	TRBV2	TRBJ2-7	.
ASSYYGYPILYEQY	TRBV6-6	TRBJ2-7	.
ASSHGGTGGRFWPQH	TRBV11-2	TRBJ1-5	.
ASSKGTFSSYEQY	TRBV7-9	TRBJ2-7	.
GSGAPANYGYT	TRBV7-2	TRBJ1-2	.
ASSLPAGGPDEQY	TRBV7-2	TRBJ2-7	.
SVERWAPGTGELF	TRBV29-1	TRBJ2-2	.
ASSYSPHIRDTEAF	TRBV6-6	TRBJ1-1	.
ASSQDRGGYGYT	TRBV7-7	TRBJ1-2	.
ASSRWDTIEAF	TRBV7-9	TRBJ1-1	.
AWSPTVNTEAF	TRBV30	TRBJ1-1	few
ASAAGGLLEQY	TRBV12-5	TRBJ2-7	.
ASSSWGTGKRNEQF	TRBV27	TRBJ2-1	.
ASSSLSVFDEQY	TRBV27	TRBJ2-7	.
ASSFGLPSEQY	TRBV4-3	TRBJ2-7	.
ASSLLGDVTEAF	TRBV7-6	TRBJ1-1	.
ASSVATGSTYEQY	TRBV9	TRBJ2-7	.
ASSVEKWGDTEAF	TRBV9	TRBJ1-1	.
ASTSGVTPSYEQY	TRBV5-8	TRBJ2-7	.
ATSAPQFGSPLH	TRBV15	TRBJ1-6	.
ASSSRDGTDTQY	TRBV13	TRBJ2-3	.
ASSSNDRESQPQH	TRBV5-6	TRBJ1-5	.
SGAGREETQY	TRBV29-1	TRBJ2-5	.
ASSLGLAGSHAFDTQY	TRBV7-2	TRBJ2-3	.
ASSYSELVDTEAF	TRBV6-6	TRBJ1-1	.
ASSQIAGLSYNEQF	TRBV4-1	TRBJ2-1	.